This TCR beta chain emerged from a study of cytomegalovirus exposure and HLA in healthy donors. Points from the study as a whole: Highly shared sequence variants in one cluster were likely a sequencing artifact. Reportedly, a later analysis found an Asian-associated ancestry cluster had fewer N-insertions than the roughly 700-donor mean. HLA alleles were associated with around 17,000 TCR beta sequences in a later analysis at 0.05 false discovery rate.

Note on this clone: Antigen specificity is unknown.

The germline gives CDR1 SGHNT, CDR2 YYREEE (reference sequence). The germline V and J ends were trimmed by 4 bases and 8 bases, with 18 bases remaining between them. The CDR3 spans 14 residues. The PCR had 60 Vbeta and 13 Jbeta primers. Some clones are missing from TCRdb's copy, which holds only in-frame ones; the method was immunoSEQ multiplex PCR. The sample includes over 200,000 clones, 82% of them seen just once. The rearrangement joins TRBV5-4 to TRBJ1-2; perhaps TRBD1 as D (5 bases). This receptor was identified in a woman aged 40 to 50 in good health and CMV-seropositive. The sequencing sample was made of PBMCs. The CDR3 nucleotides read TGTGCCAGCAGCCCCGGTCCAGGGAAAGAGGGCTACACCTTC. Protein: CASSPGPGKEGYTF.